This T cell receptor (beta chain) was recorded in a study of T-cell reconstitution after alpha-beta-depleted transplantation in children. There are 15 residues in the CDR3. Germline V gene lookup returns CDR1 MNHNS and CDR2 SASEGT. With 4 bases clipped from V and 6 bases from J, the junction kept 6 bases outside the gene matches. Unique molecular identifiers were built into the TCRbeta library. Using its own MiXCR run on the PCR reads, TCRdb lists one record per CDR3 protein. The sample holds 600,000 to 800,000 distinct CDR3 sequences, less than 15% seen once. This clonotype was picked up many times. The antigen remains undetermined. Study-level findings and limits: T-cell counts and diversity at one year following transplant were attributed mainly to newly produced T cells. In patients about two months after transplant, alpha-beta T cells reportedly arose from several hundred expanded graft clones. Surviving recipient T cells and thymic progenitors produced the high day-60 TCRbeta diversity seen in some patients.

The gene calls are TRBV6-1 and TRBJ2-2; 9 nucleotides line up with TRBD1. The TCR was taken from a girl aged 2-15 years with congenital amegakaryocytic thrombocytopenia, due to receive a stem cell transplant. Sequenced material: PBMCs, taken before TCRalphabeta/CD19-depleted stem cell transplant. The chain's CDR3 is CASSGTGAWAGELFF. The CDR3 DNA reads as TGTGCCAGCAGTGGGACAGGGGCGTGGGCCGGGGAGCTGTTTTTT.